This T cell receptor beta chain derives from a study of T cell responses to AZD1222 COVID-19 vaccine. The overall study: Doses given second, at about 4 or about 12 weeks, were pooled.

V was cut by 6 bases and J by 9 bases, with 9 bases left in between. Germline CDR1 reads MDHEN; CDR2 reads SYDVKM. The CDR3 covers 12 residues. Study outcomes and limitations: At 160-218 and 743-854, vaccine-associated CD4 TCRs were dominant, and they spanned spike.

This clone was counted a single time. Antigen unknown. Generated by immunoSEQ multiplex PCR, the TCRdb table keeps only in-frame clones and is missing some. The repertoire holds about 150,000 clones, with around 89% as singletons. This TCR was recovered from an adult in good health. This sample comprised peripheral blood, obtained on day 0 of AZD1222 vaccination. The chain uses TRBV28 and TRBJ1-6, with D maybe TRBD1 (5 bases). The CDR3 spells CASRRGVSPLHF. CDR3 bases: TGTGCCAGCAGGCGGGGGGTTTCACCCCTCCACTTT. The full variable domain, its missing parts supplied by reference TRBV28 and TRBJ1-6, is DVKVTQSSRYLVKRTGEKVFLECVQDMDHENMFWYRQDPGLGLRLIYFSYDVKMKEKGDIPEGYSVSREKKERFSLILESASTNQTSMYLCASRRGVSPLHFGNGTRLTVT.